These 21 T cell receptor beta chains were sequenced from one sample in a study of TIL therapy for anti-PD-1-resistant metastatic lung cancer. Time point reported: pre-treatment sample, taken before nivolumab and TIL therapy. Sequencing used immunoSEQ v3. Measured with immunoSEQ multiplex PCR; TCRdb has only the in-frame clones, and not every one. The profile shows some 57,000 clones, roughly 91% of them singletons. The sample consisted of blood, taken at baseline. These receptors originate from a person aged 25 to 80 with non-small cell lung cancer.

The chain uses TRBV3-1 (or the pseudogene TRBV3-2) and TRBJ2-7, with D possibly matching TRBD2 (5 bases). The germline V and J ends were trimmed by 4 bases and 3 bases, with 7 bases remaining between them. CDR3 length equals 12 residues. Germline CDR1 and CDR2: LGHDT and YNNKEL (reference sequence). As DNA, the CDR3 is TGTGCCAGCAGCCCGGCGGGCTACGAGCAGTACTTC. This translates into CASSPAGYEQYF.

The chain is built from TRBV18 and TRBJ1-5, with TRBD1 matching 7 bases. The germline gives CDR1 KGHSH, CDR2 LQKENI. The CDR3 contains 17 residues. V dropped 6 bases and J dropped 4; count of bases not matched to a gene: 15. This CDR3 is CASSPQGDLRGNQPQHF. DNA for the CDR3: TGTGCCAGCTCCCCCCAGGGGGACCTCAGGGGTAATCAGCCCCAGCATTTT.

The chain combines TRBV11-2 with TRBJ1-1; perhaps TRBD1 as D (5 bases). V was pared by 5 bases and J by 1 base, with 17 bases between. This CDR3 contains 16 residues. Per the germline V gene, CDR1 is SGHAT and CDR2 is FQNNGV. Here the CDR3 reads CASSPQLGPANTEAFF. The CDR3 DNA reads TGTGCCAGCAGCCCACAGCTGGGGCCGGCGAACACTGAAGCTTTCTTT.

V usage is TRBV28 and J usage is TRBJ2-3, with 9 bases aligning to TRBD2. V shed 3 bases and J 6 bases; nucleotides not matched to a gene: 13. The CDR3 runs to 17 residues. Germline CDR1 reads MDHEN; CDR2 reads SYDVKM. The CDR3 DNA is TGTGCCAGCAGTTTGGTTGTGCGGGAGGGTCGTCGGGATACGCAGTATTTT. Protein product: CASSLVVREGRRDTQYF.

The chain recombines TRBV12-3 or TRBV12-4 with TRBJ2-7; D gene unclear. The length of the CDR3 is 13 residues. V lost 5 bases, J lost 9 bases, and 17 bases lay in between. DNA for the CDR3: TGTGCCAGCAGTCCCCTTCAGCGCGGTGGGCAGTACTTC. This sequence encodes CASSPLQRGGQYF.

This clone was found once. This rearrangement joins TRBV11-1 to TRBJ1-4; D remains unclear. The CDR3 loop spans 12 amino acids. The germline CDR1 and CDR2 sequences are SGHAT and FQDESV (reference sequence). V lost 5 bases to trimming and J lost 8 bases, with 9 bases between them. CDR3 residues: CASSGIGEKLFF. CDR3 sequence (DNA): TGTGCCAGCAGCGGAATAGGGGAAAAACTGTTTTTT.

V usage is TRBV19 and J usage is TRBJ2-7; 7 positions agree with TRBD2. Trimming removed 6 bases from V and 2 bases from J; junction bases left unmatched: 4. CDR1 and CDR2 (germline): LNHDA, SQIVND (reference sequence). The CDR3 sequence is 13 residues long. The CDR3 region is CASSAGVTYEQYF. The DNA for the CDR3 is TGTGCCAGTAGCGCGGGAGTGACCTACGAGCAGTACTTC.

DNA of the CDR3: TGTGCCACCAGTGATTTGCGGGGGGGTGGCAGGGGCAGGAATGAGCAGTTCTTC. Its translation is CATSDLRGGGRGRNEQFF. The chain couples TRBV24-1 to TRBJ2-1; 8 nucleotides line up with TRBD2. The V gene's germline CDR1 is KGHDR and CDR2 SFDVKD. The CDR3 is made up of 18 amino acids. Losses at the gene ends were 0 bases for V and 7 bases for J; bases not matched to a gene: 13.

The rearrangement links TRBV11-2 to TRBJ1-3; D gene ambiguous. This CDR3 has 14 amino acids. The V gene's germline CDR1 is SGHAT and CDR2 FQNNGV. Trimming removed 2 bases at V and 0 bases at J, with 5 bases between. Here the CDR3 reads CASSLQVSGNTIYF. In DNA form, the CDR3 reads TGTGCCAGCAGCTTACAGGTCTCTGGAAACACCATATATTTT.

A single count supports this clone. This sequence joins TRBV18 and TRBJ1-1; tentatively, D is TRBD1 (5 bases). The CDR3 has 14 residues. V gave up 6 bases and J gave up 1 base, with 12 bases separating them. Germline CDR1 is KGHSH and CDR2 is LQKENI. The CDR3: CASSEGTGNTEAFF. In DNA, the CDR3 is TGTGCCAGCTCGGAAGGGACGGGGAACACTGAAGCTTTCTTT.

The chain couples TRBV5-4 to TRBJ1-3; 7 bases fit TRBD1. Germline CDR1 SGHNT, CDR2 YYREEE (reference sequence). With V trimmed by 4 bases and J by 0 bases, 10 bases remained unmatched. This CDR3 comprises 17 residues. The CDR3 loop is CASSEDPGQISGNTIYF. The CDR3 coding sequence is TGTGCCAGCAGCGAAGACCCGGGACAGATCTCTGGAAACACCATATATTTT. The variable domain in full, completed from reference TRBV5-4 and TRBJ1-3, reads ETGVTQSPTHLIKTRGQQVTLRCSSQSGHNTVSWYQQALGQGPQFIFQYYREEENGRGNFPPRFSGLQFPNYSSELNVNALELDDSALYLCASSEDPGQISGNTIYFGEGSWLTVV.

The chain joins TRBV7-2 to TRBJ1-1; D perhaps matches TRBD1 (5 bases). Germline V lookup: CDR1 SGHTA, CDR2 FQGNSA. CDR3 size: 14 residues. The ends were cut back, 7 bases at V and 0 bases at J, with 12 bases in the middle. The CDR3 spells CASTAGLMNTEAFF. CDR3 nucleotide sequence: TGTGCCAGCACCGCGGGACTGATGAACACTGAAGCTTTCTTT.

The genes are TRBV4-1 and TRBJ2-7, with 8 nucleotides matching TRBD1. V shed 3 bases and J 3 bases; nucleotides not matched to a gene: 4. Per germline, CDR1 MGHRA and CDR2 YSYEKL. The CDR3 contains 14 residues. The CDR3 DNA is TGCGCCAGCAGCCACGCGGGACAGGACTACGAGCAGTACTTC. It yields the protein CASSHAGQDYEQYF.

The chain combines TRBV12-3 or TRBV12-4 with TRBJ1-3; D remains ambiguous. The V end was cut by 7 bases, the J end by 0 bases, with 7 bases between. The CDR3 runs 13 residues. In nucleotides, the CDR3 is TGTGCCAGCAATCAGATCTCTGGAAACACCATATATTTT. It is translated as CASNQISGNTIYF.

The chain recombines TRBV12-3 or TRBV12-4 with TRBJ2-7; D is unresolved. The CDR3 sequence is 13 residues long. Trimming stripped 4 bases from V and 1 base from J, with 8 bases between. The CDR3 nucleotides are TGTGCCAGCAGTTCTCCCGATTCCTACGAGCAGTACTTC. Translation: CASSSPDSYEQYF.

V and J are TRBV6-1 and TRBJ1-1; D gene unclear. Germline CDR1 MNHNS, CDR2 SASEGT. Between the trimmed V and J ends, which lost 4 bases and 3 bases, there was a span of 18 bases. The CDR3 is made up of 16 amino acids. The CDR3 loop is CASSGGRNLWYTEAFF. For the CDR3, the DNA is TGTGCCAGCAGTGGTGGGCGAAACCTCTGGTACACTGAAGCTTTCTTT.

The chain couples TRBV12-3 or TRBV12-4 to TRBJ1-4; D possibly corresponds to TRBD1 (5 bases). The CDR3 contains 12 residues. The V end was cut by 2 bases, the J end by 10 bases, with 8 bases between. The CDR3 DNA is TGTGCCAGCAGTTTATTGGGGGGAAAACTGTTTTTT. Protein: CASSLLGGKLFF.

The chain has TRBV10-1 and TRBJ1-2, with D uncertain. V was pared by 2 bases and J by 4 bases, with 8 bases between. CDR1 is WNHNN, CDR2 SYGVQD, per germline (reference sequence). This CDR3 contains 13 residues. The CDR3 bases are TGCGCCAGCAGTGAGACCTCTAGCTATGGCTACACCTTC. As protein: CASSETSSYGYTF.

This chain connects TRBV6-2 or TRBV6-3 to TRBJ2-7; 7 bases fit TRBD2. Unmatched junction bases numbered 7, after V lost 2 bases and J lost 6 bases. Germline CDR1 reads MNHEY; CDR2 reads SVGEGT. The CDR3 sequence is 14 residues long. In DNA, the CDR3 is TGTGCCAGCAGTTACGGTCAGGGACTAAGCGAGCAGTACTTC. Encoded protein: CASSYGQGLSEQYF.

This clone was seen a few times. Written as DNA, the CDR3 is TGTGCCAGTAGCGAGGGTGTCCCTAACACTGAAGCTTTCTTT. Translated: CASSEGVPNTEAFF. This chain connects TRBV19 to TRBJ1-1; no definite D call. This CDR3 has 14 residues. The V gene lost 6 bases and the J gene lost 2 bases, with 13 bases spanning the gap. The germline gives CDR1 LNHDA, CDR2 SQIVND (reference sequence).

The chain combines TRBV6-5 with TRBJ1-3; TRBD1 agrees at 7 bases. The CDR3 extends over 15 amino acids. The V segment lost 4 bases and the J segment 4 bases; nucleotides outside the gene matches: 7. The germline V gene has CDR1 MNHEY and CDR2 SVGAGI. CDR3 coding DNA: TGTGCCAGCAGTTCGATGGGACAGTTCGGAAACACCATATATTTT. It translates to CASSSMGQFGNTIYF.